These 32 T cell receptor beta chains were sequenced from one sample in a study of beta chain features in type 1 diabetes. The study reverse transcribed the entire isolated RNA, so it sequenced expressed TCRB transcripts. Produced via immunoSEQ multiplex PCR; TCRdb's table is partial and in-frame only. The table lists roughly 240,000 clones, 55% to 70% of them singletons, with almost 0.055% in the top ten. The sequencing input was naive CD4+ T cells from blood. The receptors come from a man aged 25 to 40 in good health.

A single count supports this clone. The chain combines TRBV7-2 with TRBJ2-5, with 7 bases that match TRBD2. V gave up 4 bases and J gave up 1 base; unmatched junction bases: 3. Germline CDR1 reads SGHTA; CDR2 reads FQGNSA. This CDR3 spans 14 amino acids. CDR3 bases: TGTGCCAGCAGCTCAAGCGGGACCCAAGAGACCCAGTACTTC. It is translated as CASSSSGTQETQYF. Based on the CDR3 plus reference TRBV7-2 and TRBJ2-5, the full variable domain is GAGVSQSPSNKVTEKGKDVELRCDPISGHTALYWYRQSLGQGLEFLIYFQGNSAPDKSGLPSDRFSAERTGGSVSTLTIQRTQQEDSAVYLCASSSSGTQETQYFGPGTRLLVL.

The chain links TRBV2 to TRBJ2-5; 8 bases agree with TRBD1. Germline CDR1 is SNHLY and CDR2 is FYNNEI. V lost 4 bases to trimming and J lost 1 base; unmatched junction nucleotides: 5. The CDR3 length is 15 residues. The CDR3 nucleotides are TGTGCCAGCAGTGTCCTGGACAGGGTCCAAGAGACCCAGTACTTC. Protein product: CASSVLDRVQETQYF. Supplemented by reference TRBV2 and TRBJ2-5, the full variable domain reads EPEVTQTPSHQVTQMGQEVILRCVPISNHLYFYWYRQILGQKVEFLVSFYNNEISEKSEIFDDQFSVERPDGSNFTLKIRSTKLEDSAMYFCASSVLDRVQETQYFGPGTRLLVL.

This chain uses TRBV30 with TRBJ1-1; D is ambiguous. The V gene lost 0 bases and the J gene lost 1 base, with 6 bases spanning the gap. The CDR3 has 13 amino acids. CDR1 is GTSNPN and CDR2 is SVGIG in the germline V gene (reference sequence). This chain's CDR3 is CAWSVHQNTEAFF. Here the CDR3 DNA reads TGTGCCTGGAGTGTACACCAGAACACTGAAGCTTTCTTT.

The chain employs TRBV4-1 and TRBJ2-5; D is possibly TRBD2 (7 bases). Germline assignment: CDR1 MGHRA and CDR2 YSYEKL. V was clipped by 1 base and J by 4 bases, with 13 bases between them. The CDR3 runs 15 residues. CDR3 in amino acids: CASSQGGGTGETQYF. The CDR3 coding sequence is TGCGCCAGCAGCCAAGGCGGGGGCACTGGAGAGACCCAGTACTTC.

The chain uses TRBV9 and TRBJ2-3, with a possible D match to TRBD2 (5 bases). The germline gives CDR1 SGDLS, CDR2 YYNGEE. With 5 bases removed from V and 0 bases from J, the gap between germline ends came to 10 bases. There are 14 residues in the CDR3. The CDR3 nucleotides are TGTGCCAGCAGGTTACTAGAGAGCACAGATACGCAGTATTTT. Amino acid sequence: CASRLLESTDTQYF. The entire variable domain, with the rest obtained from reference TRBV9 and TRBJ2-3, is as follows: DSGVTQTPKHLITATGQRVTLRCSPRSGDLSVYWYQQSLDQGLQFLIQYYNGEERAKGNILERFSAQQFPDLHSELNLSSLELGDSALYFCASRLLESTDTQYFGPGTRLTVL.

The chain joins TRBV7-9 to TRBJ2-5, with unresolved D. Germline V CDR1 and CDR2: SEHNR, FQNEAQ (reference sequence). V lost 5 bases to trimming and J lost 0 bases, with 10 bases between them. The CDR3 extends over 14 amino acids. The DNA of the CDR3 is TGTGCCAGCAGCACTTGGGCCGACCAAGAGACCCAGTACTTC. Translation gives CASSTWADQETQYF.

This rearrangement joins TRBV7-8 to TRBJ2-2; 8 nucleotides line up with TRBD2. Per germline, CDR1 SGHVS and CDR2 FQNEAQ. J gave up 2 bases and V 3 bases, and 2 bases lay outside the gene matches. The CDR3 contains 15 residues. CDR3 sequence reads: CASSLIAGNTGELFF. The CDR3 coding sequence is TGTGCCAGCAGCTTGATAGCGGGAAACACCGGGGAGCTGTTTTTT.

This chain uses TRBV30 with TRBJ2-3; D assignment may be TRBD1 or TRBD2 (5 bases each). Trimming pared 5 bases from V and 9 bases from J, leaving 12 bases between. Germline V gives CDR1 GTSNPN, CDR2 SVGIG (reference sequence). CDR3 length: 11 residues. As DNA, the CDR3 is TGTGCCTGGGAGGGGAGAGGGACGCAGTATTTT. It specifies CAWEGRGTQYF.

The table lists this clone with a count of one. It is likely a read error, because the conserved phenylalanine at the end of the CDR3 is missing. The DNA is left out, because the CDR3 cannot be placed on it with certainty; the CDR3 is given as TCRdb lists it. This chain joins TRBV14 and TRBJ2-7; the table's D call TRBD1 went unverified against the DNA. Germline V gene sequence: CDR1 SGHDN, CDR2 FVKESK. The CDR3 contains 13 residues when both ends are counted. CDR3 loop: CASSISTGTPVEI.

The chain has TRBV25-1 and TRBJ2-7; D gene unclear. This CDR3 is built from 10 residues. V lost 3 bases, J lost 6 bases, and 3 bases lay in between. Germline-derived CDR1 and CDR2 are MGHDK and SYGVNS. CDR3 sequence: CASSEGEQYF. CDR3 DNA: TGTGCCAGCAGTGAGGGCGAGCAGTACTTC.

J is TRBJ2-2 and V is TRBV29-1; 10 bases line up with TRBD2. Germline assignment: CDR1 SQVTM and CDR2 ANQGSEA. The CDR3 runs to 14 residues. V was clipped by 2 bases and J by 6 bases; unmatched bases: 3. This CDR3 is CSVEIGLAAGELFF. The CDR3 DNA reads as TGCAGCGTTGAAATAGGACTAGCGGCCGGGGAGCTGTTTTTT.

The chain has TRBV10-3 and TRBJ2-7, with D unresolved. The ends were cut back, 2 bases at V and 2 bases at J, with 10 bases in the middle. The germline V gene encodes CDR1 ENHRY and CDR2 SYGVKD. The CDR3 totals 14 residues. The CDR3 bases are TGTGCCATCAGTGAGGCAATGGATGCCTACGAGCAGTACTTC. This translates into CAISEAMDAYEQYF.

CDR3 DNA sequence: TGTGCCTGGAGTCCAGGACAGGGGAGAACAGATACGCAGTATTTT. Translated: CAWSPGQGRTDTQYF. The genes are TRBV30 and TRBJ2-3, with TRBD1 matching 9 bases. The CDR3 has 15 residues. Germline lookup yields CDR1 GTSNPN and CDR2 SVGIG (reference sequence). Trimming removed 2 bases from V and 3 bases from J; junction bases left unmatched: 6.

The genes are TRBV28 and TRBJ2-7; D not resolved. Germline V gives CDR1 MDHEN, CDR2 SYDVKM. This CDR3 is 12 amino acids long. Trimming took off 5 bases at V and 4 bases at J, with 9 bases between the two ends. The CDR3 is CASSVRRYEQYF. CDR3 nucleotides: TGTGCCAGCAGTGTCAGACGGTACGAGCAGTACTTC.

The rearrangement joins TRBV5-6 to TRBJ1-2, with D perhaps TRBD1 (5 bases). CDR1 and CDR2 (germline): SGHDT, YYEEEE. Trimming removed 3 bases from V and 7 bases from J, with 13 bases in between. CDR3 size: 13 residues. The DNA of the CDR3 is TGTGCCAGCAGCTCGATAGGGGAAGGTGGCTACACCTTC. Protein product: CASSSIGEGGYTF.

This clone has just a few counts. The chain combines TRBV25-1 with TRBJ2-3; TRBD2 matches 11 bases. The CDR3 consists of 15 residues. Losses at the gene ends were 10 bases for V and 0 bases for J; bases not matched to a gene: 6. From germline, CDR1 is MGHDK and CDR2 SYGVNS. CDR3 sequence: CATRLAGPSTDTQYF. The CDR3, as DNA: TGTGCCACCCGACTAGCGGGGCCTAGCACAGATACGCAGTATTTT.

The rearrangement joins TRBV9 to TRBJ2-5; TRBD2 agrees at 8 bases. The germline gives CDR1 SGDLS, CDR2 YYNGEE. V gave up 4 bases and J gave up 5 bases; unmatched junction bases: 7. The CDR3 has 14 residues. CDR3 nucleotides: TGTGCCAGCAGCTTAACGGGAGGGTTGGAGACCCAGTACTTC. Translating it yields CASSLTGGLETQYF.

The CDR3 bases are TGTGCCAGCAGCTCTAGACAGCCGGGCACAGATACGCAGTATTTT. Encoded protein: CASSSRQPGTDTQYF. The V and J genes are TRBV7-2 and TRBJ2-3; D may be TRBD1 (5 bases). The V end was cut by 4 bases, the J end by 1 base, with 12 bases between. The CDR3 is made up of 15 amino acids. CDR1 and CDR2 (germline): SGHTA, FQGNSA.

The V call is TRBV7-9, the J call TRBJ2-1; no firm D call. The germline V gene encodes CDR1 SEHNR and CDR2 FQNEAQ (reference sequence). This CDR3 spans 13 amino acids. V gave up 0 bases and J gave up 10 bases, with 10 bases separating them. The CDR3 DNA is TGTGCCAGCAGCTTAGCGGTTCCTCGCGAGCAGTTCTTC. Amino acids: CASSLAVPREQFF.

The rearrangement links TRBV9 to TRBJ2-1; the D is unclear. V lost 0 bases and J 0 bases, leaving 10 bases between the germline ends. CDR1 is SGDLS, CDR2 YYNGEE, per germline. This CDR3 is 16 amino acids long. CDR3 DNA sequence: TGTGCCAGCAGCGTAGGTTCCGCCAGCTCCTACAATGAGCAGTTCTTC. Amino acid sequence: CASSVGSASSYNEQFF.

V gene TRBV5-1 combines with J gene TRBJ2-1; 10 bases map to TRBD2. This CDR3 contains 16 residues. From germline, CDR1 is SGHRS and CDR2 YFSETQ. Trimming cost V 5 bases and J 10 bases; bases outside gene matches: 15. CDR3 in DNA: TGCGCCAGCAGAACGACGGCTAGCGGGAGTTCTCGGGAGCAGTTCTTC. Encoded protein: CASRTTASGSSREQFF. Looking up the rest from reference TRBV5-1 and TRBJ2-1 gives the full variable domain: KAGVTQTPRYLIKTRGQQVTLSCSPISGHRSVSWYQQTPGQGLQFLFEYFSETQRNKGNFPGRFSGRQFSNSRSEMNVSTLELGDSALYLCASRTTASGSSREQFFGPGTRLTVL.

The chain combines TRBV29-1 with TRBJ2-3; TRBD1 aligns across 7 bases. The V gene's germline CDR1 is SQVTM and CDR2 ANQGSEA. V trimming: 6 bases; J trimming: 1 base; junction bases outside the gene matches: 7. The CDR3 has 14 residues. CDR3 residues: CSVTGARRTDTQYF. The CDR3, as DNA: TGCAGCGTAACAGGGGCTAGACGCACAGATACGCAGTATTTT.

As regards this clone: The junction differs from germline at one of its ends, possibly a read error. Other DNA sequences in the same sample also yield this CDR3. V usage is TRBV30 and J usage is TRBJ1-6; weak D call: TRBD1 (5 bases). Germline-derived CDR1 and CDR2 are GTSNPN and SVGIG (reference sequence). The CDR3 sequence is 14 residues long. The CDR3 coding sequence is TGTGCCTGGAGGGGGGACTCCTATAATTCACCCCTGCACTTT. Translation: CAWRGDSYNSPLHF.

This clone occurred a few times. The chain employs TRBV29-1 and TRBJ2-3; D possibly uses TRBD1 or TRBD2 (5 bases each). Germline V lookup: CDR1 SQVTM, CDR2 ANQGSEA. The CDR3 spans 13 residues. Trimming removed 1 base from V and 4 bases from J, with 9 bases in between. The CDR3 spells CSVEAGTSDTQYF. As DNA, the CDR3 is TGCAGCGTTGAAGCGGGGACGTCAGATACGCAGTATTTT.

This clone has only a few counts. The chain combines TRBV30 with TRBJ1-1; a weak D match, TRBD1 (5 bases). The CDR3 spans 13 residues. V lost 2 bases and J 1 base, leaving 8 bases between the germline ends. From germline, CDR1 is GTSNPN and CDR2 SVGIG (reference sequence). DNA for the CDR3: TGTGCCTGGAGTCGACAGCAGAACACTGAAGCTTTCTTT. Residues: CAWSRQQNTEAFF.

V and J are TRBV30 and TRBJ1-6; weak D call: TRBD1 (5 bases). Trimming stripped 0 bases from V and 8 bases from J, with 17 bases between. In germline, CDR1 is GTSNPN, CDR2 SVGIG (reference sequence). CDR3 size: 16 residues. CDR3 in amino acids: CAWSVLDGTKDSPLHF. The CDR3 nucleotides are TGTGCCTGGAGTGTCCTAGACGGGACTAAGGATTCACCCCTCCACTTT.

This clone has only a few counts. J is TRBJ2-3 and V is TRBV5-1; D gene uncertain. Germline lookup yields CDR1 SGHRS and CDR2 YFSETQ. This CDR3 region has 15 residues. Deletions cut 0 bases from V and 4 bases from J, with 12 bases between. CDR3 residues: CASSLAQTNADTQYF. DNA of the CDR3: TGCGCCAGCAGCTTGGCTCAAACCAATGCAGATACGCAGTATTTT.

This clone appeared once. V and J are TRBV30 and TRBJ1-6; possible D gene TRBD1, 6 bases. V lost 0 bases and J lost 7, with 28 bases in between. Germline V CDR1 and CDR2: GTSNPN, SVGIG (reference sequence). The CDR3 is made up of 20 amino acids. The CDR3 bases are TGTGCCTGGAGTGTACGAAAGAATGGGCCAAGACAGGCCCAAAATTCACCCCTCCACTTT. It specifies CAWSVRKNGPRQAQNSPLHF.

V is TRBV2 and J is TRBJ2-7; D is uncertain. This CDR3 contains 13 residues. Trimming stripped 5 bases from V and 0 bases from J, with 8 bases between. Germline V gene lookup returns CDR1 SNHLY and CDR2 FYNNEI. The CDR3 region has the DNA TGTGCCAGCAGTAAGGCCAACTCCTACGAGCAGTACTTC. This gives the protein CASSKANSYEQYF.

The chain combines TRBV7-9 with TRBJ2-3; D unresolved. Germline-derived CDR1 and CDR2 are SEHNR and FQNEAQ (reference sequence). V was pared by 2 bases and J by 5 bases, with 17 bases between. The CDR3 is 16 amino acids. The CDR3 protein is CASSLNGDRLGDTQYF. CDR3 in DNA: TGTGCCAGCAGCTTAAATGGGGATCGCTTGGGAGATACGCAGTATTTT.

This clone was seen more than once but under ten times. J is TRBJ2-7 and V is TRBV25-1; a possible D gene is TRBD2 (5 bases). This CDR3 contains 12 residues. V gave up 11 bases and J gave up 2 bases, with 13 bases separating them. Germline lookup yields CDR1 MGHDK and CDR2 SYGVNS. This CDR3 reads CASAGGPYEQYF. The DNA for the CDR3 is TGTGCCTCCGCCGGCGGGCCCTACGAGCAGTACTTC.

J is TRBJ1-5 and V is TRBV29-1; 9 nucleotides match TRBD1. V lost 6 bases and J lost 10; bases outside the gene matches: 10. This CDR3 region has 13 residues. Germline assignment: CDR1 SQVTM and CDR2 ANQGSEA. The CDR3 spells CSVSGTGTEPQHF. The DNA for the CDR3 is TGCAGCGTCTCCGGGACAGGGACAGAACCCCAGCATTTT.